What follows are 20 T cell receptor beta chains derived from one specimen sequenced in a study of blood T cell repertoires in COVID-19. The method was immunoSEQ multiplex PCR; TCRdb's version includes in-frame clones alone and lacks a portion of them. The table includes about 150,000 clones, around 82% detected once. The sample consisted of peripheral blood. These receptors were obtained from a human donor in a cohort sampled during active COVID-19.

The rearrangement uses TRBV24-1 and TRBJ2-2; 9 bases align to TRBD1. This CDR3 is built from 16 residues. CDR1 and CDR2 (germline): KGHDR, SFDVKD. V shed 3 bases, J shed 3 bases, and the junction held 4 bases outside the gene matches. This CDR3 reads CATSDTGQGYTGELFF. DNA of the CDR3: TGTGCCACCAGTGATACTGGACAGGGGTACACCGGGGAGCTGTTTTTT.

This chain connects TRBV15 to TRBJ1-5, with D possibly being TRBD1 (5 bases). V lost 0 bases, J lost 6 bases, and 12 bases lay in between. The germline gives CDR1 LNHNV, CDR2 YYDKDF (reference sequence). The CDR3 contains 15 residues. The CDR3 DNA reads TGTGCCACCAGCAGAGAACCGCAGGGAAGTCAGCCCCAGCATTTT. It codes for CATSREPQGSQPQHF.

The V call is TRBV11-2, the J call TRBJ2-7, with a tentative D call TRBD2 (7 bases). Between the trimmed V and J ends, which lost 0 bases and 2 bases, there was a span of 11 bases. CDR3 length: 15 residues. Germline values: CDR1 SGHAT, CDR2 FQNNGV. CDR3 sequence: CASSLDGGGPYEQYV. The CDR3 nucleotides are TGTGCCAGCAGCTTAGATGGGGGGGGCCCCTACGAGCAGTACGTC.

This clone was recorded only once. The chain carries TRBV7-9 and TRBJ2-3; D is unresolved. With 5 bases removed from V and 3 bases from J, the gap between germline ends came to 9 bases. The V gene's germline CDR1 is SEHNR and CDR2 FQNEAQ (reference sequence). The CDR3 runs to 13 residues. The CDR3 sequence is CASSVSYTDTQYF. CDR3 DNA sequence: TGTGCCAGCAGCGTGTCGTATACAGATACGCAGTATTTT. The full variable domain, completed using reference TRBV7-9 and TRBJ2-3, is DTGVSQNPRHKITKRGQNVTFRCDPISEHNRLYWYRQTLGQGPEFLTYFQNEAQLEKSRLLSDRFSAERPKGSFSTLEIQRTEQGDSAMYLCASSVSYTDTQYFGPGTRLTVL.

This clone was seen only once. V gene TRBV9 combines with J gene TRBJ1-1; the D is unclear. Looked up from germline, CDR1 is SGDLS and CDR2 is YYNGEE. CDR3 size: 15 residues. The V end was cut by 4 bases, the J end by 1 base, with 14 bases between. The CDR3 region is CASSLAPLRNTEAFF. The CDR3 nucleotides are TGTGCCAGCAGCCTCGCACCGTTGCGGAACACTGAAGCTTTCTTT.

This clone was detected only once. The chain uses TRBV10-2 and TRBJ1-1; D not certain. The length of the CDR3 is 15 residues. V gave up 4 bases and J gave up 1 base, with 13 bases separating them. Germline-derived CDR1 and CDR2 are WSHSY and SAAADI. CDR3 in DNA: TGCGCCAGCAGTGCTCCGGGTGGGAGGAACACTGAAGCTTTCTTT. Residues: CASSAPGGRNTEAFF.

V gene TRBV6-2 or TRBV6-3 combines with J gene TRBJ2-3; TRBD2 agrees at 7 bases. V was pared by 6 bases and J by 1 base, with 7 bases of the junction left unmatched. The CDR3 spans 15 residues. In germline, CDR1 is MNHEY, CDR2 SVGEGT. CDR3 in DNA: TGTGCCAGCAGCCTCCAGCGGGACGGCACAGATACGCAGTATTTT. Translated: CASSLQRDGTDTQYF.

The chain recombines TRBV27 with TRBJ2-6; the D gene is possibly TRBD2 (6 bases). This CDR3 region has 15 residues. With 3 bases removed from V and 1 base from J, the gap between germline ends came to 7 bases. The germline V gene encodes CDR1 MNHEY and CDR2 SMNVEV (reference sequence). The CDR3 is CASSFRGSGANVLTF. In DNA form, the CDR3 reads TGTGCCAGCAGTTTCCGGGGGTCTGGGGCCAACGTCCTGACTTTC. Filled out from reference TRBV27 and TRBJ2-6, the complete variable domain reads EAQVTQNPRYLITVTGKKLTVTCSQNMNHEYMSWYRQDPGLGLRQIYYSMNVEVTDKGDVPEGYKVSRKEKRNFPLILESPSPNQTSLYFCASSFRGSGANVLTFGAGSRLTVL.

The V gene is TRBV10-3, the J gene TRBJ1-1; the D is unclear. CDR1 ENHRY and CDR2 SYGVKD come from the germline V gene. Trimming removed 0 bases from V and 0 bases from J, with 5 bases in between. The CDR3 has 14 residues. CDR3 sequence: CAISESIVNTEAFF. CDR3 DNA: TGTGCCATCAGTGAGTCGATAGTGAACACTGAAGCTTTCTTT.

V and J are TRBV19 and TRBJ1-3, with TRBD1 matching 7 bases. Germline V gene sequence: CDR1 LNHDA, CDR2 SQIVND (reference sequence). The CDR3 totals 15 residues. J gave up 0 bases and V 3 bases, and 2 bases lay outside the gene matches. This CDR3 reads CASSMGQSSGNTIYF. The DNA of the CDR3 is TGTGCCAGTAGTATGGGACAGAGCTCTGGAAACACCATATATTTT.

The genes are TRBV20-1 and TRBJ2-7; TRBD2 aligns across 8 bases. From germline, CDR1 is DFQATT and CDR2 SNEGSKA (reference sequence). Trimming removed 5 bases from V and 0 bases from J; junction bases left unmatched: 9. There are 15 residues in the CDR3. The CDR3 sequence: CSARDSGNPSYEQYV. CDR3 DNA: TGCAGTGCTCGTGATAGCGGGAATCCCTCCTACGAGCAGTACGTC.

About this clone itself: The sample carries other DNA sequences with the same CDR3. V is TRBV12-3 or TRBV12-4 and J is TRBJ2-5; D is unclear. The V gene lost 2 bases and the J gene lost 1 base, with 5 bases spanning the gap. The CDR3 spans 13 residues. The CDR3 here is CASSLTVQETQYF. The CDR3 nucleotides read TGTGCCAGCAGTTTAACGGTCCAAGAGACCCAGTACTTC.

This chain links TRBV5-1 with TRBJ2-1; TRBD1 is a possible D gene (6 bases). Trimming left V 7 bases short and J 5 bases short, with 19 bases between. Germline V lookup: CDR1 SGHRS, CDR2 YFSETQ. CDR3 size: 15 residues. The CDR3: CASDPGRGSNNEQFF. CDR3 bases: TGCGCCAGCGATCCTGGCAGGGGAAGCAACAATGAGCAGTTCTTC.

The chain couples TRBV5-1 to TRBJ2-7, with D perhaps matching TRBD2 (6 bases). Germline V gene data show CDR1 as SGHRS and CDR2 as YFSETQ. CDR3 length: 13 residues. With 0 bases removed from V and 5 bases from J, the gap between germline ends came to 9 bases. The DNA for the CDR3 is TGCGCCAGCAGCTTGGACGCGGGGAACGAGCAGTACTTC. It encodes CASSLDAGNEQYF.

The CDR3 is CASSLAAGGPVGELFF. CDR3 DNA sequence: TGTGCCAGCAGCTTAGCAGCGGGAGGGCCGGTCGGGGAGCTGTTTTTT. The chain uses TRBV7-2 and TRBJ2-2; TRBD2 matches at 10 bases. Germline CDR1 and CDR2: SGHTA and FQGNSA. The CDR3 contains 16 residues. With V trimmed by 0 bases and J by 7 bases, 5 bases remained unmatched.

This chain's CDR3 is CASSMWSRSSDGYTF. CDR3 DNA: TGTGCCAGTAGTATGTGGTCCAGGTCGAGTGATGGCTACACCTTC. The genes are TRBV19 and TRBJ1-2; D gene unclear. This CDR3 has 15 amino acids. Trimming removed 3 bases from V and 6 bases from J, with 17 bases in between. Germline V gene data show CDR1 as LNHDA and CDR2 as SQIVND (reference sequence).

The rearrangement uses TRBV2 and TRBJ2-7, with TRBD2 matching 10 bases. The CDR3 length is 13 residues. The V segment lost 7 bases and the J segment 2 bases; nucleotides outside the gene matches: 2. In germline, CDR1 is SNHLY, CDR2 FYNNEI. The CDR3: CASNSGGAYEQYF. The CDR3 DNA sequence: TGTGCCAGCAACAGCGGGGGGGCCTACGAGCAGTACTTC.

The V call is TRBV10-3, the J call TRBJ1-2, with a tentative D call TRBD1 (6 bases). In germline, CDR1 is ENHRY, CDR2 SYGVKD. The CDR3 is made up of 15 amino acids. The V and J ends lost 2 bases and 5 bases respectively, with 15 bases between them. The CDR3 protein is CAISEPQGVGYGYTF. CDR3 nucleotides: TGTGCCATCAGTGAGCCACAGGGAGTAGGGTATGGCTACACCTTC.

This chain joins TRBV11-3 and TRBJ1-2; D not resolved. From germline, CDR1 is SGHNT and CDR2 YENEEA. Deletions cut 5 bases from V and 0 bases from J, with 7 bases between. The CDR3 consists of 13 residues. In nucleotides, the CDR3 is TGTGCCAGCAGCCAGACTGCTAACTATGGCTACACCTTC. It specifies CASSQTANYGYTF.

The chain is built from TRBV29-1 and TRBJ1-2; unclear D gene. The CDR3 totals 12 residues. Germline V gene data show CDR1 as SQVTM and CDR2 as ANQGSEA. V was pared by 4 bases and J by 8 bases, with 14 bases between. The CDR3 bases are TGCAGCGTTGGCCAGCTAGCAGAAGGCTACACCTTC. Its protein is CSVGQLAEGYTF.